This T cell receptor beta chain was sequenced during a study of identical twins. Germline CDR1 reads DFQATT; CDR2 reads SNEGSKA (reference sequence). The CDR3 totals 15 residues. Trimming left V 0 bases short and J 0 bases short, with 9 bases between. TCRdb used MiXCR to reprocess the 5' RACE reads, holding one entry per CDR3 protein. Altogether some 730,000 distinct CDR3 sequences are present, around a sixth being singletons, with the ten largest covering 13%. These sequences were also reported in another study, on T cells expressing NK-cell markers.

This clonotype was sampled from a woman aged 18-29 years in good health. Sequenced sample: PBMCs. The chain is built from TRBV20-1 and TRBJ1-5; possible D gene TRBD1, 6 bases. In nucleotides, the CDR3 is TGCAGTGCTAGAGACCGGACAGCTAGCAATCAGCCCCAGCATTTT. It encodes CSARDRTASNQPQHF.